Below, one T cell receptor (beta chain) is given with its context. The sample belongs to a study of blood T cell repertoires in COVID-19. At the level of the study: The samples span acute and convalescent COVID-19 from the United States, Italy and Spain. Nucleic acid was either cDNA or gDNA, and it came from T cells, B-cell-depleted T cells, or PBMCs.

V was trimmed by 2 bases and J by 1 base, leaving 5 bases between them. Germline V CDR1 and CDR2: SNHLY, FYNNEI. The CDR3 length is 13 residues. In the original processing: By means of reference gene primer amplification, nucleated cell counts were estimated. Only in-frame clones appear in the TCRdb table, and some are missing; sequencing was by immunoSEQ multiplex PCR. From that table come the V and J calls and clone size; the DNA was used to work out D and trimming. This sample yields about 160,000 clones, of which approximately 90% are seen a single time; about 3.9% belongs to the top ten. V is TRBV2 and J is TRBJ1-2, with a weak D call TRBD1 (5 bases). The sample consisted of peripheral blood. The sequence was collected from a woman in her sixties who had recovered from COVID-19. The CDR3 reads CASSERGNYGYTF. Here the CDR3 DNA reads TGTGCCAGCAGTGAAAGGGGTAACTATGGCTACACCTTC.